This T cell receptor (beta chain) was profiled in a study of Ad26.COV2.S vaccination and SARS-CoV-2 variants. Study-level information: Doses of Ad26.COV2.S were injected into muscle once or twice, 56 days apart.

Study conclusions and caveats: Compared with placebo recipients, vaccine recipients had higher spike-specific TCR breadth.

Treatment: about 20 received Ad26.COV2.S at low or high dose, single or two shots; 5 received placebo; per-sample allocation not given. Material that was analyzed had been drawn on day 63 after the first vaccine or placebo injection. TCRdb's table, derived via immunoSEQ multiplex PCR, lists solely in-frame clones and lacks some. The repertoire has about 430,000 clones, around 90% of them found once; the top ten carry 12%. The CDR3 contains 15 residues. V was pared by 6 bases and J by 4 bases, with 10 bases of the junction left unmatched. The germline gives CDR1 MDHEN, CDR2 SYDVKM. About this clone: Antigen specificity is unknown.

Specimen: peripheral blood, collected in a trial of Ad26.COV2.S vaccine versus placebo. This TCR was recovered from a person between 18 and 60 years old who received the Ad26.COV2.S COVID-19 vaccine or a placebo. V is TRBV28 and J is TRBJ2-7, with TRBD1 matching 9 bases. The CDR3 spells CASSTGTGTPYEQYF. The CDR3 bases are TGTGCCAGCAGCACCGGGACAGGGACTCCTTACGAGCAGTACTTC.